Reported below is one T cell receptor beta chain. Negative isolation yielded CD8+ and CD4+ T cells; FACS enriched TEMRA cells. When the RNA was reverse transcribed, random hexamers were used with an input of 0.5 to 1 ug. Each CDR3 protein gets one entry after TCRdb re-called the immunoSEQ multiplex PCR reads with MiXCR. The sample contains 120,000 or so distinct CDR3 sequences, under 96% of which appear only once. The data are from a study of CD8 T cells in Susac syndrome. CDR1 is KGHSH, CDR2 LQKENI, per germline. The CDR3 extends over 16 amino acids. J was trimmed by 4 bases and V by 3 bases; bases with no gene match: 8.

This clonotype originated in a human donor with Susac syndrome. The chain employs TRBV18 and TRBJ2-5; 10 bases agree with TRBD1. The sample consisted of CD4+ T cells from PBMCs. CDR3 amino acids: CASSPSTDRGIETQYF. The CDR3 DNA follows: TGTGCCAGCTCACCCTCGACGGACAGGGGGATAGAGACCCAGTACTTC.